The 6 T cell receptor beta chains presented below share a single source sample, sequenced in a study of CD8+ T cells in alopecia areata. RNA, once extracted, was reverse transcribed into cDNA for use as the sequencing template. Sequenced by immunoSEQ multiplex PCR; TCRdb stores in-frame clones only, minus some. The table has some 180,000 clones, roughly 60% seen once. Here the sequenced sample was CD4+ T cells sorted from blood, taken at week 0. All receptors come from a human donor with alopecia areata.

Of note for this clone: A read error may explain this, as a much larger clone is one base away. The rearrangement joins TRBV9 to TRBJ2-2, with D maybe TRBD1 (6 bases). The germline CDR1 and CDR2 sequences are SGDLS and YYNGEE. V was pared by 5 bases and J by 5 bases, with 10 bases between. The CDR3 loop spans 13 amino acids. Here the CDR3 DNA reads TGTGCCAGCAGTTACAGGGAGACCGGGGAGCTGTTTTTT. It encodes CASSYRETGELFF.

This rearrangement joins TRBV6-5 to TRBJ2-1; D not certain. Trimming removed 2 bases at V and 4 bases at J, with 9 bases between. The CDR3 has 14 amino acids. Germline-derived CDR1 and CDR2 are MNHEY and SVGAGI. The CDR3 DNA follows: TGTGCCAGCAGTTACGACGGAAATTACAATGAGCAGTTCTTC. It yields the protein CASSYDGNYNEQFF.

This chain uses TRBV2 with TRBJ2-4, with 10 bases fitting TRBD1. The CDR3 is made up of 14 amino acids. With V trimmed by 7 bases and J by 4 bases, 4 bases remained unmatched. CDR1 SNHLY and CDR2 FYNNEI come from the germline V gene. DNA of the CDR3: TGTGCCAGCACTCCGGGACAGGGGAAAAACATTCAGTACTTC. Amino acids: CASTPGQGKNIQYF.

The chain is built from TRBV30 and TRBJ1-5; 7 nucleotides align to TRBD1. The CDR3 runs to 15 residues. J lost 0 bases, V lost 2 bases, and 4 bases had no gene match. Germline V lookup: CDR1 GTSNPN, CDR2 SVGIG (reference sequence). The CDR3 protein is CAWSQGTDSNQPQHF. CDR3 bases: TGTGCCTGGAGTCAGGGGACAGATAGCAATCAGCCCCAGCATTTT.

This clone was picked up a small number of times. This chain uses TRBV29-1 with TRBJ1-2, with D unclear. The CDR3 totals 13 residues. V lost 6 bases, J lost 0 bases, and 11 bases lay in between. The germline gives CDR1 SQVTM, CDR2 ANQGSEA. The CDR3, as DNA: TGCAGCGTCGCTAGGACGGCTAACTATGGCTACACCTTC. Translating gives CSVARTANYGYTF. Using reference TRBV29-1 and TRBJ1-2 for the parts outside the CDR3, the full variable domain is SAVISQKPSRDICQRGTSLTIQCQVDSQVTMMFWYRQQPGQSLTLIATANQGSEATYESGFVIDKFPISRPNLTFSTLTVSNMSPEDSSIYLCSVARTANYGYTFGSGTRLTVV.

This clone was seen more than once but under ten times. The chain recombines TRBV6-1 with TRBJ2-3; D remains unclear. CDR1 is MNHNS and CDR2 is SASEGT in the germline V gene. The CDR3 runs 15 residues. V lost 5 bases and J lost 0, with 12 bases in between. The CDR3 DNA reads as TGTGCCAGCAGTCACCAGAGGAGCAGCACAGATACGCAGTATTTT. Encoded protein: CASSHQRSSTDTQYF.